This TCR beta chain is drawn from a study of T-cell memory formation after mild COVID-19. The CDR3 totals 13 residues. Trimming pared 4 bases from V and 0 bases from J, leaving 9 bases between. Germline V gene lookup returns CDR1 SQVTM and CDR2 ANQGSEA. MiXCR, applied by TCRdb to the 5' RACE reads, yields one record per CDR3 protein. The sample has more than 450,000 distinct CDR3 sequences; more than 15% are singletons. The specimen sequenced was PBMCs or a T cell subset sorted from them (not recorded which). The receptor was derived from an adult woman who had mild COVID-19 (a few samples of this study predate the infection). Cell type and time point are not known. The rearrangement links TRBV29-1 to TRBJ1-2; D may be TRBD1 (6 bases). The CDR3 region has the DNA TGCAGCGTTGTGGGGGCCCCTAACTATGGCTACACCTTC. As protein: CSVVGAPNYGYTF.